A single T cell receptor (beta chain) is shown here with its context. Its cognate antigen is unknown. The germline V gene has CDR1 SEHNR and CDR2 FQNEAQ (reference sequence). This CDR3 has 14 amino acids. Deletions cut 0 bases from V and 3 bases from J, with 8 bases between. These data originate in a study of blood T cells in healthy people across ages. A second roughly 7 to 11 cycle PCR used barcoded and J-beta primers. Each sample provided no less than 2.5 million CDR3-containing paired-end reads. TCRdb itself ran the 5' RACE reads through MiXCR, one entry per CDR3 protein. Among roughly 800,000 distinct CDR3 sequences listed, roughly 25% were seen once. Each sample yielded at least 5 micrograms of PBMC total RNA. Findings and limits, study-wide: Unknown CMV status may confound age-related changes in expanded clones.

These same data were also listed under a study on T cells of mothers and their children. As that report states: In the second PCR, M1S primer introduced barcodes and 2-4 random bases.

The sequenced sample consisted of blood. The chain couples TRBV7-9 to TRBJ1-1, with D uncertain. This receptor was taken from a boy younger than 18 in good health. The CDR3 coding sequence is TGTGCCAGCAGCTTAGCGGAGGGTTACACTGAAGCTTTCTTT. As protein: CASSLAEGYTEAFF.